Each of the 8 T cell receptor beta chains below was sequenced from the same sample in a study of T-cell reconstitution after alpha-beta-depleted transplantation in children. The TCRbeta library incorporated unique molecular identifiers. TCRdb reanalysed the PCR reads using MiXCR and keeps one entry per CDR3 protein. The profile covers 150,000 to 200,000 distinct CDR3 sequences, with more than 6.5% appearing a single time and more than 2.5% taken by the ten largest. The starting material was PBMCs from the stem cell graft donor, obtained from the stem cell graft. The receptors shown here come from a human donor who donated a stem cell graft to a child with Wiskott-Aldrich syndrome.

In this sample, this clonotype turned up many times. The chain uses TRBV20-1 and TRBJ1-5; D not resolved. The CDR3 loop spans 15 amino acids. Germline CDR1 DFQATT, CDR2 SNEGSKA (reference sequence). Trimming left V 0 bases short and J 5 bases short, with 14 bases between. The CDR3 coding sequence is TGCAGTGCTAGAGATCCGGGGATTGTCGATCAGCCCCAGCATTTT. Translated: CSARDPGIVDQPQHF.

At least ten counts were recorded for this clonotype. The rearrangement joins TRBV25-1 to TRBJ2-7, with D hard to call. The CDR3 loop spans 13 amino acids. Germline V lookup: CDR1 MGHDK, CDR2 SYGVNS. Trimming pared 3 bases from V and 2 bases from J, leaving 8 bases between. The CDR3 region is CASSDRFTYEQYF. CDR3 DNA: TGTGCCAGCAGTGATCGATTTACCTACGAGCAGTACTTC.

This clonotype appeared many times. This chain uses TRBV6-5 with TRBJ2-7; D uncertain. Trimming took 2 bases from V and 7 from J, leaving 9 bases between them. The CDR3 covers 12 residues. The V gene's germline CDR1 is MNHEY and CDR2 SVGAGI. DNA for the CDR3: TGTGCCAGCAGTTACCTAGGGTGGGAGCAGTACTTC. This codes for CASSYLGWEQYF.

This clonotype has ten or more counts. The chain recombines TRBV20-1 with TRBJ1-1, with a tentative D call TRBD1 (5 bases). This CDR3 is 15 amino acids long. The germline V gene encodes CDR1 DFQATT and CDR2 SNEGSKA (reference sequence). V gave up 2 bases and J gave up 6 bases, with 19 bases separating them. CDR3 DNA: TGCAGTGCTAGACAAGACCCCTTCGGGGCGGCTGAAGCTTTCTTT. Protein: CSARQDPFGAAEAFF.

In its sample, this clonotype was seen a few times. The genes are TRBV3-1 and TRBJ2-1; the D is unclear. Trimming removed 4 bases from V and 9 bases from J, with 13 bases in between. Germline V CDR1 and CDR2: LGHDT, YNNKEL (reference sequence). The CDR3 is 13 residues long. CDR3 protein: CASSPPRYGEQFF. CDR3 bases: TGTGCCAGCAGCCCCCCCCGGTATGGTGAGCAGTTCTTC.

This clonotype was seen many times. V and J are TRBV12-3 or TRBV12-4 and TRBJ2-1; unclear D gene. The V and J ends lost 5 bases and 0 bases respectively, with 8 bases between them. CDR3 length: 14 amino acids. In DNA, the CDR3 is TGTGCCAGCAGTCAGAAGAACTCCTACAATGAGCAGTTCTTC. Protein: CASSQKNSYNEQFF.

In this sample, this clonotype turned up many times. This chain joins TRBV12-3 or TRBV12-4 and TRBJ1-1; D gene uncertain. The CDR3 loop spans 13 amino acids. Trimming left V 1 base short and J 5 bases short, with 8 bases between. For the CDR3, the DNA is TGTGCCAGCAGTTTAGGAGGCAGGACTGAAGCTTTCTTT. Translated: CASSLGGRTEAFF.

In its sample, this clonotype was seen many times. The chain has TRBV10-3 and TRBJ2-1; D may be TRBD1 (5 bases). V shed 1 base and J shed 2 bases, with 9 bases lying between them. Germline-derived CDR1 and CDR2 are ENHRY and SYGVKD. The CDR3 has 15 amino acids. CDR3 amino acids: CAISELGVPYNEQFF. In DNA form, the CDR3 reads TGTGCCATCAGTGAGTTAGGGGTTCCCTACAATGAGCAGTTCTTC.